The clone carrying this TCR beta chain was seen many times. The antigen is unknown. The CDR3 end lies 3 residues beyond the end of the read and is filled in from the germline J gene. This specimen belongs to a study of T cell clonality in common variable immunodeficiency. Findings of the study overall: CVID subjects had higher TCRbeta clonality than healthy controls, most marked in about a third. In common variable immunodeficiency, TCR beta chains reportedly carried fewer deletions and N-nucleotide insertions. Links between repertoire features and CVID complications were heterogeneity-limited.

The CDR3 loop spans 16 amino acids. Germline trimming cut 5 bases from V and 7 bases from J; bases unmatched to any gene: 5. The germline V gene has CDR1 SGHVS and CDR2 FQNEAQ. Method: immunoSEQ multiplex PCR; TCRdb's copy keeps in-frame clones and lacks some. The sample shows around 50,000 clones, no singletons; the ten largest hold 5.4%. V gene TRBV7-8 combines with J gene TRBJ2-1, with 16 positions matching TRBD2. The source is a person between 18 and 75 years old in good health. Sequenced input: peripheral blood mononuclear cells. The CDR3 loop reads CASSQGLAGGQNEQFF. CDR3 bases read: TGTGCCAGCAGCCAGGGACTAGCGGGAGGGCAGAATGAG.